This TCR beta chain was retrieved from a study of shared clonotypes between healthy human individuals. To note about this clone: Its antigen remains unidentified.

Study observations and caveats: The researchers took only blood, and tissue repertoires probably look different.

Assay used: immunoSEQ multiplex PCR; TCRdb lists only in-frame clones, some missing. The profile shows 2 million to 2.5 million clones, 85% to 95% of them singletons. Germline-derived CDR1 and CDR2 are MRHNA and SNTAGT. V was clipped by 6 bases and J by 2 bases; unmatched bases: 5. The CDR3 covers 14 residues. Sequenced sample: naive CD4+ T cells from PBMCs. Subset defined: CD45RA+ positively selected. The chain employs TRBV6-4 and TRBJ2-7; 9 bases are a match to TRBD1. This clonotype originated in a man aged 18-30 years in good health. Some clones in this sample may be carry-over from other donors' samples. The CDR3, as DNA: TGTGCCAGCAGGGCGGGGACAGGGCCCTACGAGCAGTACTTC. This sequence encodes CASRAGTGPYEQYF.